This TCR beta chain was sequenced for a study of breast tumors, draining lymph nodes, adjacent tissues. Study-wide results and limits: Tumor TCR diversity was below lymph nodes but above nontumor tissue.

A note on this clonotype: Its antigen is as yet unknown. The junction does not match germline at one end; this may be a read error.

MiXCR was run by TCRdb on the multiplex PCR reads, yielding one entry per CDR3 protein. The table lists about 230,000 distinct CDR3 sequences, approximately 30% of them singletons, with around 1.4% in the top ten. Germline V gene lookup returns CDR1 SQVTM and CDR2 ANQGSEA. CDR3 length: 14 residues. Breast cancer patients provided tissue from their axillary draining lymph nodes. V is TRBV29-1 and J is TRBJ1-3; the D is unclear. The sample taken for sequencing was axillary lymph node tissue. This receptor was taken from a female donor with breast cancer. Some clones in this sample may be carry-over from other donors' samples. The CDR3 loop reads CSGGGREMGSTIYF. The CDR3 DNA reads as TGCAGCGGGGGTGGTCGGGAAATGGGAAGCACCATATATTTT.